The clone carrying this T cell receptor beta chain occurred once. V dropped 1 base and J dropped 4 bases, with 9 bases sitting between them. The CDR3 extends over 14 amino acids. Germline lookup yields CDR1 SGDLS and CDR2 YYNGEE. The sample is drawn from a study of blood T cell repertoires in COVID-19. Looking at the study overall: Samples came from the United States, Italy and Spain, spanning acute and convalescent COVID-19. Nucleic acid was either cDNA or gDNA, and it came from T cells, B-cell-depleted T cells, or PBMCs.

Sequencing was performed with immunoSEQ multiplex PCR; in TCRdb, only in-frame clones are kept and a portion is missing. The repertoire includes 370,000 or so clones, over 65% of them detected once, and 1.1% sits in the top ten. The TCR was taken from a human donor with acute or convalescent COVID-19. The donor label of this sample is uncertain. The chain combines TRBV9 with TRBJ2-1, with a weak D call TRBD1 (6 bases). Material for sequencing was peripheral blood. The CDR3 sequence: CASSVSTGYNEQFF. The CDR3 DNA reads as TGTGCCAGCAGCGTAAGTACAGGGTACAATGAGCAGTTCTTC.